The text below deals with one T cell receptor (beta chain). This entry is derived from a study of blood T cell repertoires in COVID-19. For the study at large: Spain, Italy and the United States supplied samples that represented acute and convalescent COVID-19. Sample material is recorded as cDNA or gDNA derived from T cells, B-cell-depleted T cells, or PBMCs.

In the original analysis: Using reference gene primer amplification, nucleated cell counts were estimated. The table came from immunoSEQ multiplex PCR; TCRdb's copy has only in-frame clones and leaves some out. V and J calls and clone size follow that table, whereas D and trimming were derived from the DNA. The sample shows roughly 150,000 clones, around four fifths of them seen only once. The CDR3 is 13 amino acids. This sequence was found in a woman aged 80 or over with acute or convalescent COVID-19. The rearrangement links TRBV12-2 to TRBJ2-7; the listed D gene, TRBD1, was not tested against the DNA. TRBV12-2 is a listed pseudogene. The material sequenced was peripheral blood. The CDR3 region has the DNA TGTGCAAGTCGCTCAGCAGGGGACTACGAGCAGTACTTC. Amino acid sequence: CASRSAGDYEQYF.